A single T cell receptor beta chain is shown here with its context. Its antigen is still unknown. TCRdb ran MiXCR on the reads and lists one entry per CDR3 protein. This sample has 80,000 or so distinct CDR3 sequences, with 35% to 45% found just once. The data were obtained in a study of T cell repertoires in cytomegalovirus infection. Study background: HLA-C-restricted CMV epitopes, recently identified, and well-studied HLA-B-restricted ones were used by the study. Based on public TCR beta signatures, there were indications of CMV infection and of a matching HLA type. Study results and caveats: Carriers of CMV plus the relevant HLA were identified by cumulative public TCR beta family frequency. Predominance within the ex vivo response was attributable to HLA-C-restricted CMV-specific TCR beta clonotypes.

The CDR3 is made up of 17 amino acids. V was shortened by 3 bases and J by 2 bases, with 17 bases between the two germline ends. Germline values: CDR1 LGHNT, CDR2 FRNRAP. This chain links TRBV12-5 with TRBJ1-3, with D possibly TRBD1 on 6 matching bases. This TCR was sampled from a human donor in good health (CMV status not recorded). Some clones in this sample may be carry-over from other donors' samples. Sequenced here: CD8+ T cells from cultured PBMCs, sampled from culture after CMV antigen stimulation. DNA for the CDR3: TGTGCTAGTGGTTTTACCCGACAGGATGGCGCTGGAAACACCATATATTTT. Translated, it gives CASGFTRQDGAGNTIYF.